The next 8 T cell receptor beta chains were all read from a single sample in a study of T cells in localized non-small cell lung cancer. Profiled with immunoSEQ multiplex PCR; TCRdb holds only in-frame clones, not every one. There are about 76,000 clones in the sample; roughly 83% occur only once, and 1.3% lies in the top ten. The material sequenced was peripheral blood, taken before any cancer treatment. Source of these receptors: a female donor at least 60 years old with stage I lung adenocarcinoma.

The V gene is TRBV7-9, the J gene TRBJ2-7, with 8 bases fitting TRBD2. Trimming at V came to 2 bases and at J to 6 bases, leaving 6 bases not matched to a gene. The CDR3 sequence is 14 residues long. The V gene's germline CDR1 is SEHNR and CDR2 FQNEAQ (reference sequence). The CDR3 DNA reads as TGTGCCAGCAGCTTATTCACTAGCGGCCCCGAGCAGTACTTC. Amino acid sequence: CASSLFTSGPEQYF.

The chain employs TRBV29-1 and TRBJ2-5; D may match TRBD1 or TRBD2 (5 bases each). Germline CDR1 is SQVTM and CDR2 is ANQGSEA. V was trimmed by 5 bases and J by 2 bases, leaving 15 bases between them. CDR3 length: 14 amino acids. The CDR3 DNA is TGCAGCGTTCGGAGAGGGACGGAGCAAGAGACCCAGTACTTC. Translated: CSVRRGTEQETQYF.

Only one count was recorded for this clone. The chain combines TRBV29-1 with TRBJ2-7; 9 positions agree with TRBD2. Germline loops: CDR1 SQVTM, CDR2 ANQGSEA. CDR3 size: 17 residues. Germline trimming cut 0 bases from V and 3 bases from J; bases unmatched to any gene: 12. The CDR3 spells CSVEEPGGSGSGYEQYF. The CDR3, as DNA: TGCAGCGTTGAAGAGCCAGGAGGTAGCGGGAGCGGCTACGAGCAGTACTTC.

The chain links TRBV7-9 to TRBJ2-3, with TRBD1 identical over 12 bases. The CDR3 loop spans 16 amino acids. V trimming: 0 bases; J trimming: 8 bases; junction bases outside the gene matches: 6. In germline, CDR1 is SEHNR, CDR2 FQNEAQ (reference sequence). For the CDR3, the DNA is TGTGCCAGCAGCTTAGCGGGGACAGGGGGCGCGGGTACGCAGTATTTT. Its translation: CASSLAGTGGAGTQYF.

The rearrangement joins TRBV5-4 to TRBJ1-5, with D maybe TRBD1 (6 bases). The CDR3 is 13 amino acids. V was clipped by 0 bases and J by 7 bases, with 8 bases between them. Per germline, CDR1 SGHNT and CDR2 YYREEE (reference sequence). Here the CDR3 DNA reads TGTGCCAGCAGCTTGGGGGGGGCGCAGCCCCAGCATTTT. Translation gives CASSLGGAQPQHF.

Concerning this clone: At one of its ends the junction is not consistent with the germline gene, which may arise from a read error. This chain joins TRBV7-7 and TRBJ2-5; TRBD1 agrees at 10 bases. Germline V CDR1 and CDR2: SSHAT, FNYEAQ (reference sequence). CDR3 size: 14 residues. CDR3 in amino acids: CASSPTGGKETQYF. The CDR3 nucleotides read TGTGCTAGCAGTCCGACAGGGGGCAAAGAGACCCAGTACTTC.

This clone occurred once. The J gene is TRBJ1-1, the V gene TRBV25-1; D gene unclear. This CDR3 is built from 16 residues. In germline, CDR1 is MGHDK, CDR2 SYGVNS. Trimming stripped 3 bases from V and 4 bases from J, with 18 bases between. Here the CDR3 DNA reads TGTGCCAGCAGTGATAACGTCGAAGTCCCGAGCACTGAAGCTTTCTTT. The encoded protein is CASSDNVEVPSTEAFF.

As for this clone: Other nucleotide sequences from this sample produce the same CDR3. J is TRBJ1-1 and V is TRBV6-1, with 7 bases matching TRBD1. CDR3 length: 15 amino acids. The trim removed 4 bases at V and 1 base at J, leaving 6 bases unmatched. From germline, CDR1 is MNHNS and CDR2 SASEGT. CDR3 sequence (DNA): TGTGCCAGCAGTGCCCGACAGGGTCAGAACACTGAAGCTTTCTTT. Residues: CASSARQGQNTEAFF.